The 15 T cell receptor beta chains presented below share a single source sample, sequenced in a study of identical twins. MiXCR was run by TCRdb on the 5' RACE reads, yielding one entry per CDR3 protein. The sample yields nearly 900,000 distinct CDR3 sequences, roughly an eighth seen once. This sample also appeared in a second study, on yellow fever vaccine responses in identical twins.

Sequencing was done on a sample of PBMCs. The receptor set was obtained from a woman aged 18-29 years in good health.

This clonotype has more than one count but fewer than ten. This chain joins TRBV20-1 and TRBJ2-2; no definite D call. The CDR3 is made up of 13 amino acids. Deletions cut 0 bases from V and 5 bases from J, with 7 bases between. Germline V CDR1 and CDR2: DFQATT, SNEGSKA (reference sequence). Here the CDR3 DNA reads TGCAGTGCTAGAGAAACAGTTACCGGGGAGCTGTTTTTT. Protein sequence: CSARETVTGELFF.

This clonotype was counted between two and nine times. The gene calls are TRBV25-1 and TRBJ2-1, with TRBD1 matching over 11 bases. With V trimmed by 3 bases and J by 2 bases, 6 bases remained unmatched. The CDR3 has 17 residues. Germline assignment: CDR1 MGHDK and CDR2 SYGVNS. The CDR3 reads CASSDMDRGLPYNEQFF. Written as DNA, the CDR3 is TGTGCCAGCAGTGACATGGACAGGGGGCTTCCCTACAATGAGCAGTTCTTC.

The chain is built from TRBV11-3 and TRBJ2-2, with TRBD2 as a possible D gene (6 bases). Trimming left V 8 bases short and J 3 bases short, with 19 bases between. CDR3 length: 16 amino acids. The V gene's germline CDR1 is SGHNT and CDR2 YENEEA. This CDR3 is CASVRGDFGYTGELFF. The CDR3 DNA is TGTGCCAGCGTAAGAGGGGACTTCGGGTACACCGGGGAGCTGTTTTTT.

V usage is TRBV6-5 and J usage is TRBJ2-1, with TRBD2 matching 12 bases. Trimming cost V 2 bases and J 8 bases; bases outside gene matches: 4. This CDR3 has 15 amino acids. Germline CDR1 and CDR2: MNHEY and SVGAGI. The CDR3 nucleotides read TGTGCCAGCAGTTACCCGACTAGCGGGGGAGATGAGCAGTTCTTC. Translated: CASSYPTSGGDEQFF.

This chain links TRBV20-1 with TRBJ2-7; weak D call: TRBD1 (6 bases). The germline V gene encodes CDR1 DFQATT and CDR2 SNEGSKA (reference sequence). Trimming took 6 bases from V and 2 from J, leaving 14 bases between them. This CDR3 contains 13 residues. CDR3 DNA: TGCAGTGCCGTGGACAGCGAGGCCTACGAGCAGTACGTC. Residues: CSAVDSEAYEQYV.

Ten or more counts support this clonotype. The chain couples TRBV27 to TRBJ1-2; a weak D match, TRBD1 (5 bases). The CDR3 length is 13 residues. The germline V and J ends were trimmed by 4 bases and 4 bases, with 10 bases remaining between them. Germline V gene sequence: CDR1 MNHEY, CDR2 SMNVEV (reference sequence). In DNA, the CDR3 is TGTGCCAGCAGTTCGATCGGGGGCTATGGCTACACCTTC. Its translation: CASSSIGGYGYTF.

This clonotype was seen ten or more times. CDR3 amino acids: CSAIRGWGETQYF. CDR3 in DNA: TGCAGTGCGATCCGGGGATGGGGGGAGACCCAGTACTTC. The chain has TRBV20-1 and TRBJ2-5; D is perhaps TRBD1 or TRBD2 (5 bases each). The CDR3 spans 13 residues. V was cut by 6 bases and J by 5 bases, with 16 bases left in between. Per germline, CDR1 DFQATT and CDR2 SNEGSKA (reference sequence).

This clonotype has a handful of counts. The chain recombines TRBV10-3 with TRBJ2-3; 12 positions agree with TRBD2. CDR1 and CDR2 from the germline V gene are ENHRY and SYGVKD. This CDR3 contains 17 residues. Trimming at V came to 2 bases and at J to 0 bases, leaving 3 bases not matched to a gene. CDR3 protein: CAISETSGGPSTDTQYF. The CDR3 DNA sequence: TGTGCCATCAGTGAGACTAGCGGGGGGCCTAGCACAGATACGCAGTATTTT.

This clonotype was recorded a few times. The chain uses TRBV11-2 and TRBJ1-2; D is possibly TRBD1 (6 bases). The CDR3 consists of 13 residues. Germline V gene sequence: CDR1 SGHAT, CDR2 FQNNGV. V lost 6 bases to trimming and J lost 8 bases, with 16 bases between them. The DNA of the CDR3 is TGTGCCAGCAGACCCTTACAGGGCCACGGCTACACCTTC. Its protein product is CASRPLQGHGYTF.

This clonotype was observed a handful of times. This chain uses TRBV2 with TRBJ2-7; perhaps TRBD2 as D (5 bases). Trimming shortened V by 4 bases and J by 7 bases, and 14 bases separated the two germline ends. This CDR3 is 13 amino acids long. Germline V CDR1 and CDR2: SNHLY, FYNNEI. This CDR3 is CASSGAWTGEQYF. As DNA, the CDR3 is TGTGCCAGCAGTGGAGCCTGGACGGGGGAGCAGTACTTC.

The chain couples TRBV20-1 to TRBJ1-1, with TRBD1 matching 12 bases. Germline values: CDR1 DFQATT, CDR2 SNEGSKA (reference sequence). CDR3 length: 18 residues. The V segment lost 1 base and the J segment 1 base; nucleotides outside the gene matches: 10. The CDR3 sequence is CSARGGTGGPWRNTEAFF. The CDR3 DNA follows: TGCAGTGCTAGAGGGGGGACAGGGGGCCCTTGGAGGAACACTGAAGCTTTCTTT.

The gene calls are TRBV12-3 or TRBV12-4 and TRBJ2-1; D perhaps matches TRBD2 (6 bases). V lost 9 bases and J 7 bases, leaving 22 bases between the germline ends. The CDR3 spans 15 residues. DNA for the CDR3: TGTGCCAGTTCAACCTACGGGAGTTCAAGTAATGAGCAGTTCTTC. This encodes CASSTYGSSSNEQFF.

This sequence joins TRBV5-6 and TRBJ2-7, with TRBD1 as a possible D gene (5 bases). Germline V gives CDR1 SGHDT, CDR2 YYEEEE. With 0 bases removed from V and 2 bases from J, the gap between germline ends came to 9 bases. The CDR3 runs to 14 residues. CDR3 sequence: CASSLARATYEQYF. The DNA for the CDR3 is TGTGCCAGCAGCTTGGCCAGGGCCACCTACGAGCAGTACTTC.

CDR3 protein: CATSDWDGREETQYF. The CDR3 DNA reads as TGTGCCACCAGTGATTGGGACGGGAGGGAAGAGACCCAGTACTTC. The chain has TRBV24-1 and TRBJ2-5; 8 bases are a match to TRBD2. CDR1 and CDR2 (germline): KGHDR, SFDVKD. CDR3 length equals 15 residues. Trimming cost V 2 bases and J 3 bases; bases outside gene matches: 4.

The chain recombines TRBV12-3 or TRBV12-4 with TRBJ1-4; maybe TRBD1 (5 bases). V gave up 8 bases and J gave up 10 bases, with 17 bases separating them. The CDR3 runs 13 residues. The CDR3 DNA sequence: TGTGCCAGCGGGTCCGGGACGCCCTCAAAACTGTTTTTT. This translates into CASGSGTPSKLFF.